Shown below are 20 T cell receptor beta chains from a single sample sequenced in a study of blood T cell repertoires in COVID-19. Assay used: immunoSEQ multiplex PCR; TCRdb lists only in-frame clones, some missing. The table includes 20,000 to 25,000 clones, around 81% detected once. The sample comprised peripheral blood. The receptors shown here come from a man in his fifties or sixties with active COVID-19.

The CDR3 here is CAISDDRVMGVLGYTF. For the CDR3, the DNA is TGTGCCATCAGTGACGACAGGGTGATGGGCGTTCTTGGCTACACCTTC. This chain connects TRBV10-3 to TRBJ1-2; TRBD1 matches at 7 bases. The length of the CDR3 is 16 residues. V lost 3 bases and J lost 7; bases outside the gene matches: 14. Germline V gene sequence: CDR1 ENHRY, CDR2 SYGVKD.

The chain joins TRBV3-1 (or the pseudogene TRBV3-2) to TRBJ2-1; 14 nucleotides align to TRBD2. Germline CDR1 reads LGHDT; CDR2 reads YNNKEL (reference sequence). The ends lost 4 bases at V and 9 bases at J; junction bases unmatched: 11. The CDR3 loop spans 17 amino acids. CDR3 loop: CASSPEGGTSGRGEQFF. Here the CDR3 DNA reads TGTGCCAGCAGCCCAGAAGGGGGGACTAGCGGGAGAGGTGAGCAGTTCTTC.

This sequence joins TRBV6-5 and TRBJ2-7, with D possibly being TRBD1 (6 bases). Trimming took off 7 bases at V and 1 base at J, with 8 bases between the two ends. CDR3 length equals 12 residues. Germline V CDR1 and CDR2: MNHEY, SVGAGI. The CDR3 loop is CASKGQSYEQYF. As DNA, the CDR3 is TGTGCCAGCAAAGGACAGTCCTACGAGCAGTACTTC.

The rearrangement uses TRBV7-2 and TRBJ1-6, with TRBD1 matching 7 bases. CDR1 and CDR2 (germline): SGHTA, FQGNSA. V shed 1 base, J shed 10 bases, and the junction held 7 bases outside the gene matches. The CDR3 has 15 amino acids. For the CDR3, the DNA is TGTGCCAGCAGCTTAGAAGGGACAGCAGGCTCACCCCTCCACTTT. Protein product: CASSLEGTAGSPLHF.

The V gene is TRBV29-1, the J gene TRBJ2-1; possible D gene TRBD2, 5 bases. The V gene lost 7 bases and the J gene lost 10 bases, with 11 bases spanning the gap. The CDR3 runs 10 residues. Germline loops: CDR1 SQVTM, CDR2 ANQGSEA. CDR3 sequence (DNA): TGCAGCGCCCACGGGGTGGAGCAGTTCTTC. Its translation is CSAHGVEQFF.

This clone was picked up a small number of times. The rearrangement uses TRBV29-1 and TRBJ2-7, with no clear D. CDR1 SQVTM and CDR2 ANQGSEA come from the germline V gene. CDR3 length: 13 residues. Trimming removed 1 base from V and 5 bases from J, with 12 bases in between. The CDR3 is CSVEGLEENEQYF. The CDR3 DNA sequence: TGCAGCGTTGAAGGGCTAGAAGAGAACGAGCAGTACTTC.

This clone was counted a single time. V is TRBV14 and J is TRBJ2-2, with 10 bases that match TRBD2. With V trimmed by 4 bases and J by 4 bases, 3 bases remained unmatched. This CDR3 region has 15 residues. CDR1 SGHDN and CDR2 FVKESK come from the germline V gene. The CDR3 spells CASSPPSGSTGELFF. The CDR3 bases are TGTGCCAGCAGCCCCCCTAGCGGGAGCACCGGGGAGCTGTTTTTT.

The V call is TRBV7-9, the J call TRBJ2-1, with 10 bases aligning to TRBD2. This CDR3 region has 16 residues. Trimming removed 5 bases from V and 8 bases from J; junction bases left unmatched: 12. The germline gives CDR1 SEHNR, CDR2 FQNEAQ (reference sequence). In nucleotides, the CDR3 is TGTGCCAGCAGCCACCTAGCGGGAGTAATTCAAGATGAGCAGTTCTTC. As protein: CASSHLAGVIQDEQFF. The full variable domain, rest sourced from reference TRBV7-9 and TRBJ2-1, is DTGVSQNPRHKITKRGQNVTFRCDPISEHNRLYWYRQTLGQGPEFLTYFQNEAQLEKSRLLSDRFSAERPKGSFSTLEIQRTEQGDSAMYLCASSHLAGVIQDEQFFGPGTRLTVL.

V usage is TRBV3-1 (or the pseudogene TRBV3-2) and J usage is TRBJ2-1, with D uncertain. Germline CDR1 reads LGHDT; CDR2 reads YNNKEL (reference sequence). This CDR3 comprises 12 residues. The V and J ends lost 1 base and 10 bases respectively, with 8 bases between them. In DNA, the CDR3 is TGTGCCAGCAGCCAAGGTTGGCGGGAGCAGTTCTTC. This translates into CASSQGWREQFF.

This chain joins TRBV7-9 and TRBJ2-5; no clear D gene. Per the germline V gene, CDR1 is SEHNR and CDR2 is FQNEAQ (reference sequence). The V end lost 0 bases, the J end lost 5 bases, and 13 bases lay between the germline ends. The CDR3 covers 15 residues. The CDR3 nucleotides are TGTGCCAGCAGCTTAGCAGTGGGTCTCGGGGAGACCCAGTACTTC. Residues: CASSLAVGLGETQYF.

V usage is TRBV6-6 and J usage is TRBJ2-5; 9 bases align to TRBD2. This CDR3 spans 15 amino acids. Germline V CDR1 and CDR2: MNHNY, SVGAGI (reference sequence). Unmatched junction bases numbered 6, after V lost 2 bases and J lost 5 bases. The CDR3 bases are TGTGCCAGCAGTTACGGCGGGAGGGCTTCGGAGACCCAGTACTTC. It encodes CASSYGGRASETQYF.

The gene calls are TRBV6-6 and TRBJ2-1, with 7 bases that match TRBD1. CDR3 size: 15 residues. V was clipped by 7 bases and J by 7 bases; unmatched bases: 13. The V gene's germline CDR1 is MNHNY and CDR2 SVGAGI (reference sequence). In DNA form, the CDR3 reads TGTGCCAGCATTCTTGGGACAGAGCGCGGGAATGAGCAGTTCTTC. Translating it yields CASILGTERGNEQFF.

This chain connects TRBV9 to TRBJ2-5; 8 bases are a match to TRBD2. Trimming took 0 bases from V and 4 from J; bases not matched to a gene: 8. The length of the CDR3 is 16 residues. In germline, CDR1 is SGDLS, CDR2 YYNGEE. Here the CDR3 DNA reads TGTGCCAGCAGCGTAGACCCCGGGAGGGCGGGAGAGACCCAGTACTTC. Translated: CASSVDPGRAGETQYF.

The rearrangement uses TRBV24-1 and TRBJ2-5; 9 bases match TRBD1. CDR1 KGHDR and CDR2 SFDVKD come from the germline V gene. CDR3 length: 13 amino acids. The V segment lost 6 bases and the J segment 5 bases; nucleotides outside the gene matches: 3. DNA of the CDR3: TGTGCCACCAGTCGAACAGGGGGCGAGACCCAGTACTTC. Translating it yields CATSRTGGETQYF.

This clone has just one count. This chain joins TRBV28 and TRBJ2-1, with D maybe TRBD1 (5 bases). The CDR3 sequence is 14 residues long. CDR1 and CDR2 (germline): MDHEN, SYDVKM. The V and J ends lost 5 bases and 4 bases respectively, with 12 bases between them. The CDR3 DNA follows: TGTGCCAGCAGTCCGCGACAGTTTTACAATGAGCAGTTCTTC. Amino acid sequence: CASSPRQFYNEQFF.

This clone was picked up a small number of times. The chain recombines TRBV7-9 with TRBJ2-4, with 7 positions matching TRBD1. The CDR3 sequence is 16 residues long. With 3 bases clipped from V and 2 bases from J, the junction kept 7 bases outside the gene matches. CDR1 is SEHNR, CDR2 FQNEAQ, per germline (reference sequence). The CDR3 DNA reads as TGTGCCAGCAGCTTCCGACAGGGTACAACCAAAAACATTCAGTACTTC. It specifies CASSFRQGTTKNIQYF.

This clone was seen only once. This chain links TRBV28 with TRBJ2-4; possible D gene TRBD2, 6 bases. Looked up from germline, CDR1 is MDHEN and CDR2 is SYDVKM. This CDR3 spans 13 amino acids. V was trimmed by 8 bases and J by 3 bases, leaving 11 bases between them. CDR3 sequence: CASGGTVKNIQYF. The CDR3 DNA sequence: TGTGCCAGCGGAGGGACGGTCAAAAACATTCAGTACTTC.

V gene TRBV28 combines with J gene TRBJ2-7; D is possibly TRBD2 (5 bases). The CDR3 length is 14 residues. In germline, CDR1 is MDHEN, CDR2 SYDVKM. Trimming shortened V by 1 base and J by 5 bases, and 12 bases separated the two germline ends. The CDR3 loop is CASSLLGSIHEQYF. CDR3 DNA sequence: TGTGCCAGCAGTTTATTAGGGAGTATCCACGAGCAGTACTTC.

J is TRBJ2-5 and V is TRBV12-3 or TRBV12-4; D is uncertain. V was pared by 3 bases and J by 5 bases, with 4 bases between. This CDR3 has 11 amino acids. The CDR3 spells CASSFRETQYF. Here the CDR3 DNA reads TGTGCCAGCAGTTTCAGGGAGACCCAGTACTTC.

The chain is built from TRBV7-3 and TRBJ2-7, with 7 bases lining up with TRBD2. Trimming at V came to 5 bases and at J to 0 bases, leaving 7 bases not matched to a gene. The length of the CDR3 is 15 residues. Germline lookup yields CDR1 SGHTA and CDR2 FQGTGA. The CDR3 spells CASSAGLGSSYEQYF. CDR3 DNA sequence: TGTGCCAGCAGCGCTGGACTAGGGAGCTCCTACGAGCAGTACTTC.